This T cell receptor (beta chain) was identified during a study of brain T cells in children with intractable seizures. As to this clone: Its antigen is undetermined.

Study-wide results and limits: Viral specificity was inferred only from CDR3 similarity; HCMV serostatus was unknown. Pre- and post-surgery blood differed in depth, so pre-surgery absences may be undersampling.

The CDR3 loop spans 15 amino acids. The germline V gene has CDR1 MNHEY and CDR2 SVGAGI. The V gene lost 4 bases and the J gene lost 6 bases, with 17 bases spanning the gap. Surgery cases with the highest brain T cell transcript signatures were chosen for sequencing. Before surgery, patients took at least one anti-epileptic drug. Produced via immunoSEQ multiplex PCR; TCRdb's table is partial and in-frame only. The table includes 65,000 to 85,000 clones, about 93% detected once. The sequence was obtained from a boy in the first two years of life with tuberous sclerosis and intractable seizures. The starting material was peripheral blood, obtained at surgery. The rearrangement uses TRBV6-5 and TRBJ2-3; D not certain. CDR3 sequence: CASSSNLLHRDTQYF. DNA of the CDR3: TGTGCCAGCAGTTCGAATTTATTACATAGGGATACGCAGTATTTT.